These 28 T cell receptor beta chains originate from one sample sequenced in a study of blood T cell repertoires in COVID-19 (dated by TCRdb to about 2020). Receptor amplification or capture employed the immunoSEQ multiplex PCR assay. The immuneACCESS repertoire file appears here via TCRdb, limited to in-frame rearrangements. These files lack a portion of the clones; in checked studies, under half of the deficit traces to unresolved V genes, and the cause of the others is not known. The sample table records some 300,000 clones; 90% of these occur just once. The ten largest clones add up to under 1.1% of the sample. Material: peripheral blood. The receptor source for this set is a woman aged 40 to 50 with COVID-19, enrolled during active disease.

The chain is built from TRBV7-9 and TRBJ1-2, with 7 nucleotides matching TRBD1. V dropped 4 bases and J dropped 4; count of bases not matched to a gene: 12. CDR3 size: 16 residues. Germline-derived CDR1 and CDR2 are SEHNR and FQNEAQ (reference sequence). DNA of the CDR3: TGTGCCAGCAGCTCCCCCCCGGGACAGAGCCTCTATGGCTACACCTTC. Its translation: CASSSPPGQSLYGYTF.

The chain recombines TRBV5-1 with TRBJ2-5; 7 nucleotides line up with TRBD1. The CDR3 is 13 amino acids. Trimming at V came to 4 bases and at J to 2 bases, leaving 2 bases not matched to a gene. Germline CDR1 and CDR2: SGHRS and YFSETQ. The CDR3 DNA reads as TGCGCCAGCAGCCGGGACAGTCAAGAGACCCAGTACTTC. It yields the protein CASSRDSQETQYF.

The chain joins TRBV11-1 to TRBJ2-7; D may be TRBD2 (5 bases). Germline V gene lookup returns CDR1 SGHAT and CDR2 FQDESV (reference sequence). V lost 5 bases and J lost 0, with 11 bases in between. This CDR3 has 14 amino acids. CDR3 region: CASSAERFSYEQYF. Here the CDR3 DNA reads TGTGCCAGCAGCGCCGAGCGGTTCTCCTACGAGCAGTACTTC.

The chain recombines TRBV10-3 with TRBJ1-3; maybe TRBD1 (5 bases). The CDR3 sequence is 14 residues long. Trimming stripped 4 bases from V and 0 bases from J, with 7 bases between. Germline loops: CDR1 ENHRY, CDR2 SYGVKD. CDR3 in DNA: TGTGCCATCAGTGGACAGATCTCTGGAAACACCATATATTTT. It specifies CAISGQISGNTIYF.

The chain combines TRBV6-2 or TRBV6-3 with TRBJ2-1; no firm D call. V gave up 4 bases and J gave up 9 bases, with 10 bases separating them. The CDR3 length is 12 residues. Germline V lookup: CDR1 MNHEY, CDR2 SVGEGT. Here the CDR3 DNA reads TGTGCCAGCAGTTCGGGTGACCGTGAGCAGTTCTTC. This codes for CASSSGDREQFF.

J is TRBJ2-3 and V is TRBV28; D possibly corresponds to TRBD1 (6 bases). The CDR3 sequence is 15 residues long. CDR1 MDHEN and CDR2 SYDVKM come from the germline V gene. V shed 3 bases and J shed 4 bases, with 14 bases lying between them. CDR3 protein: CASSLGPPGADTQYF. The DNA for the CDR3 is TGTGCCAGCAGTTTGGGCCCTCCAGGGGCAGATACGCAGTATTTT. Based on the CDR3 plus reference TRBV28 and TRBJ2-3, the full variable domain is DVKVTQSSRYLVKRTGEKVFLECVQDMDHENMFWYRQDPGLGLRLIYFSYDVKMKEKGDIPEGYSVSREKKERFSLILESASTNQTSMYLCASSLGPPGADTQYFGPGTRLTVL.

This clone showed up just once. This chain uses TRBV10-3 with TRBJ1-1; no clear D gene. Deletions cut 3 bases from V and 0 bases from J, with 11 bases between. The germline CDR1 and CDR2 sequences are ENHRY and SYGVKD. The CDR3 has 15 residues. CDR3 amino acids: CAISDPAILNTEAFF. The CDR3 nucleotides read TGTGCCATCAGTGATCCCGCGATCCTGAACACTGAAGCTTTCTTT.

This clone was observed once. The chain links TRBV9 to TRBJ1-4; maybe TRBD1 (5 bases). CDR1 SGDLS and CDR2 YYNGEE come from the germline V gene. Trimming cost V 2 bases and J 3 bases, with 11 bases left between them. This CDR3 contains 15 residues. The CDR3 DNA is TGTGCCAGCAGCGTTTCAGGGTCTGCTAATGAAAAACTGTTTTTT. Residues: CASSVSGSANEKLFF.

The gene calls are TRBV6-5 and TRBJ1-2, with 8 nucleotides matching TRBD1. The V and J ends lost 2 bases and 1 base, in that order; junction bases with no gene match: 3. The germline V gene has CDR1 MNHEY and CDR2 SVGAGI. There are 15 residues in the CDR3. In nucleotides, the CDR3 is TGTGCCAGCAGTTACGGGACAGGACGTAACTATGGCTACACCTTC. Encoded protein: CASSYGTGRNYGYTF.

V and J are TRBV2 and TRBJ1-4, with 7 nucleotides matching TRBD1. The ends lost 6 bases at V and 10 bases at J; junction bases unmatched: 11. The CDR3 has 14 residues. Germline-derived CDR1 and CDR2 are SNHLY and FYNNEI. The DNA of the CDR3 is TGTGCCAGCAGGGGGACAGTCAGAACGGGAAAACTGTTTTTT. This gives the protein CASRGTVRTGKLFF.

This clone appeared a single time. The chain links TRBV7-9 to TRBJ2-2; TRBD1 agrees at 10 bases. The J segment lost 6 bases and the V segment lost 6 bases, leaving 7 bases of the junction unmatched. The CDR3 totals 15 residues. Per germline, CDR1 SEHNR and CDR2 FQNEAQ (reference sequence). The CDR3 spells CASRPGTGVSGELFF. For the CDR3, the DNA is TGTGCCAGCAGACCCGGGACAGGGGTTTCCGGGGAGCTGTTTTTT.

This CDR3 reads CASSLSAHPNTGELFF. Written as DNA, the CDR3 is TGTGCCAGCAGTTTGAGCGCACACCCGAACACCGGGGAGCTGTTTTTT. The V call is TRBV28, the J call TRBJ2-2; D not resolved. The CDR3 totals 16 residues. CDR1 MDHEN and CDR2 SYDVKM come from the germline V gene. Trimming cost V 3 bases and J 0 bases, with 11 bases left between them. Filled out from reference TRBV28 and TRBJ2-2, the complete variable domain reads DVKVTQSSRYLVKRTGEKVFLECVQDMDHENMFWYRQDPGLGLRLIYFSYDVKMKEKGDIPEGYSVSREKKERFSLILESASTNQTSMYLCASSLSAHPNTGELFFGEGSRLTVL.

V is TRBV11-2 and J is TRBJ2-5; D perhaps matches TRBD2 (6 bases). Germline values: CDR1 SGHAT, CDR2 FQNNGV. Trimming cost V 2 bases and J 9 bases, with 22 bases left between them. The CDR3 is 16 residues long. The CDR3 DNA is TGTGCCAGCAGCTTATACGGGGGAGAGGGGCCCAGTCCCCAGTACTTC. Protein: CASSLYGGEGPSPQYF.

V is TRBV6-1 and J is TRBJ1-3, with unresolved D. The CDR3 has 15 residues. The germline V gene has CDR1 MNHNS and CDR2 SASEGT. V lost 1 base and J 3 bases, leaving 10 bases between the germline ends. This CDR3 is CASSEGTSVGNTIYF. In DNA form, the CDR3 reads TGTGCCAGCAGTGAAGGAACCTCGGTTGGAAACACCATATATTTT.

The chain links TRBV15 to TRBJ2-5; a weak D match, TRBD2 (5 bases). Germline CDR1 reads LNHNV; CDR2 reads YYDKDF (reference sequence). V was trimmed by 6 bases and J by 2 bases, leaving 16 bases between them. The CDR3 runs to 15 residues. The CDR3 protein is CATSKAEDRQETQYF. The CDR3 nucleotides are TGTGCCACCAGTAAAGCGGAGGACCGGCAAGAGACCCAGTACTTC.

The gene calls are TRBV30 and TRBJ2-7; 15 bases fit TRBD2. V lost 4 bases to trimming and J lost 5 bases; unmatched junction nucleotides: 6. The CDR3 contains 15 residues. Per germline, CDR1 GTSNPN and CDR2 SVGIG (reference sequence). The CDR3 spells CAWNKGLAGGDEQYF. In DNA, the CDR3 is TGTGCCTGGAACAAGGGACTAGCGGGAGGTGACGAGCAGTACTTC.

With respect to this clone: Other DNA sequences in this specimen translate into the identical CDR3. This chain uses TRBV5-1 with TRBJ2-3; D is undetermined. The CDR3 is 14 amino acids. CDR1 is SGHRS, CDR2 YFSETQ, per germline. V was trimmed by 0 bases and J by 3 bases, leaving 8 bases between them. The CDR3 loop reads CASSLGLATDTQYF. For the CDR3, the DNA is TGCGCCAGCAGCTTGGGTTTAGCTACAGATACGCAGTATTTT.

The rearrangement links TRBV7-9 to TRBJ2-7; D unclear. Germline CDR1 SEHNR, CDR2 FQNEAQ (reference sequence). The CDR3 covers 12 residues. The ends were cut back, 1 base at V and 5 bases at J, with 6 bases in the middle. CDR3: CASSLVQDEQYF. The DNA of the CDR3 is TGTGCCAGCAGCTTAGTCCAGGACGAGCAGTACTTC.

This clone was recorded a few times. The J gene is TRBJ2-5, the V gene TRBV24-1; possibly TRBD2 for D (6 bases). Trimming removed 0 bases at V and 2 bases at J, with 12 bases between. CDR1 is KGHDR and CDR2 is SFDVKD in the germline V gene. The CDR3 spans 16 residues. The CDR3 protein is CATSDLHLEGQETQYF. CDR3 bases: TGTGCCACCAGTGATTTGCACTTGGAGGGGCAAGAGACCCAGTACTTC.

The chain links TRBV30 to TRBJ2-3; possible D gene TRBD2, 6 bases. The CDR3 has 16 amino acids. Germline V gives CDR1 GTSNPN, CDR2 SVGIG (reference sequence). The V gene lost 0 bases and the J gene lost 1 base, with 14 bases spanning the gap. CDR3 DNA sequence: TGTGCCTGGAGTGTACGGGGCGGGATCGGCACAGATACGCAGTATTTT. Translated: CAWSVRGGIGTDTQYF.

The rearrangement joins TRBV5-4 to TRBJ1-1; 7 positions agree with TRBD1. Germline assignment: CDR1 SGHNT and CDR2 YYREEE (reference sequence). The CDR3 is 13 residues long. Trimming cost V 4 bases and J 8 bases; bases outside gene matches: 8. The CDR3 DNA follows: TGTGCCAGCAGCGGCCAGGGGGGCGCGGAAGCTTTCTTT. Its protein is CASSGQGGAEAFF.

The chain joins TRBV5-1 to TRBJ1-5; D is possibly TRBD1 (6 bases). Germline-derived CDR1 and CDR2 are SGHRS and YFSETQ. This CDR3 has 15 residues. Deletions cut 0 bases from V and 6 bases from J, with 13 bases between. The CDR3 DNA is TGCGCCAGCAGCTTGGGCACAGGGCTTGGTCAGCCCCAGCATTTT. It encodes CASSLGTGLGQPQHF.

This chain uses TRBV12-3 or TRBV12-4 with TRBJ2-7, with TRBD2 identical over 9 bases. The V segment lost 6 bases and the J segment 2 bases; nucleotides outside the gene matches: 2. CDR3 length: 13 amino acids. CDR3 loop: CASRLAGTYEQYF. DNA of the CDR3: TGTGCCAGCAGGCTAGCGGGAACCTACGAGCAGTACTTC.

J is TRBJ2-1 and V is TRBV7-9, with 9 bases identical to TRBD2. The length of the CDR3 is 13 residues. Germline assignment: CDR1 SEHNR and CDR2 FQNEAQ (reference sequence). The J segment lost 10 bases and the V segment lost 11 bases, leaving 12 bases of the junction unmatched. In nucleotides, the CDR3 is TGTGCCTACCGAGCGGGGGGAGGGGAGGAGCAGTTCTTC. Protein sequence: CAYRAGGGEEQFF. Supplemented by reference TRBV7-9 and TRBJ2-1, the full variable domain reads DTGVSQNPRHKITKRGQNVTFRCDPISEHNRLYWYRQTLGQGPEFLTYFQNEAQLEKSRLLSDRFSAERPKGSFSTLEIQRTEQGDSAMYLCAYRAGGGEEQFFGPGTRLTVL.

Details on this clone: A read error may produce the germline difference seen at one junction end. V is TRBV5-8 and J is TRBJ2-5, with 10 bases identical to TRBD1. The CDR3 runs to 12 residues. Germline assignment: CDR1 SGHTS and CDR2 YDEGEE. CDR3 sequence reads: CASSLVRDRGNF. In DNA, the CDR3 is TGTGCCAGCAGCTTGGTTCGGGACAGGGGAAACTTC.

The gene calls are TRBV15 and TRBJ1-5, with a possible D match to TRBD1 (6 bases). V was pared by 6 bases and J by 4 bases, with 16 bases between. The CDR3 is made up of 15 amino acids. Looked up from germline, CDR1 is LNHNV and CDR2 is YYDKDF (reference sequence). The CDR3: CATSSSGARNQPQHF. Here the CDR3 DNA reads TGTGCCACCAGTTCATCAGGGGCGCGAAATCAGCCCCAGCATTTT.

The chain couples TRBV2 to TRBJ1-1; D is unclear. V lost 7 bases and J lost 3, with 12 bases in between. CDR1 and CDR2 (germline): SNHLY, FYNNEI. The CDR3 has 13 amino acids. The CDR3 is CASTPFRDTEAFF. DNA for the CDR3: TGTGCCAGCACCCCCTTCCGGGACACTGAAGCTTTCTTT.

The rearrangement joins TRBV14 to TRBJ1-6; 7 bases line up with TRBD1. CDR1 and CDR2 from the germline V gene are SGHDN and FVKESK. V lost 3 bases and J lost 2; bases outside the gene matches: 4. The CDR3 covers 16 residues. CDR3 protein: CASSHGTGAYNSPLHF. The CDR3 nucleotides read TGTGCCAGCAGCCATGGAACAGGGGCCTATAATTCACCCCTCCACTTT.